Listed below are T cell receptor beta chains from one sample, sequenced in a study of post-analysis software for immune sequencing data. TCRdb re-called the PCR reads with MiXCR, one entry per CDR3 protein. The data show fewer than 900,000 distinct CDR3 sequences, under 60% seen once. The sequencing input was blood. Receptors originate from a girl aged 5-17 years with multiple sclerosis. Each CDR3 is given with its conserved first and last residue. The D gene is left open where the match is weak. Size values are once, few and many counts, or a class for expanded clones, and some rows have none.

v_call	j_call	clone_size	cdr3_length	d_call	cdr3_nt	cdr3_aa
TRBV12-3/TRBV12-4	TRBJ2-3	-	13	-	TGCGCAACGGCCCTCGGGGGGCCAGATACGCAGTATTTT	CATALGGPDTQYF
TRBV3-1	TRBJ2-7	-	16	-	TGTACCAGCAGCCCCCCTGGGGGGTGGAAAGGCAACGAGCAGTACTTC	CTSSPPGGWKGNEQYF
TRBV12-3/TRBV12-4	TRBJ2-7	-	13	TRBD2	TGTGCCAGCAGTGGGACTAGCAGCGACGAGCAGTACTTC	CASSGTSSDEQYF
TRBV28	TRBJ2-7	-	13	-	TGTGCCAGCAGTTTGAACACCCCAAACGAGCAGTACTTC	CASSLNTPNEQYF
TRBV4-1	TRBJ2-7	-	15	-	TGCGCCAGCAGCCAAGAAAAGGGCGGCTCCTACGAGCAGTACTTC	CASSQEKGGSYEQYF
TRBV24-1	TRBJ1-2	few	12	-	TGTGCCACCAGTGGAGGGCCCTATGGCTACACCTTC	CATSGGPYGYTF
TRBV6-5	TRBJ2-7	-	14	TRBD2	TGTTCCAGCGGTTGGGGGGGACGAAACTACGAGCAGTACTTC	CSSGWGGRNYEQYF
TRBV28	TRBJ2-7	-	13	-	TGTGCCAGCAGTTGGGGGGTATACAATGAGCAGTACTTC	CASSWGVYNEQYF
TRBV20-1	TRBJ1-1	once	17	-	TGCAGTGCTAGAGATACGGGCCCGGCAGGGGTTAACACTGAAGCTTTCTTT	CSARDTGPAGVNTEAFF
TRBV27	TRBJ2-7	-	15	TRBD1	TGTGCCAGCAGTTGGACCCCCGGGACCGGACAGGTTCAGAACTTC	CASSWTPGTGQVQNF
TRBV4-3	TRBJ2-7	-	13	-	TGCGCCAGCAGCCAAGACGAAGAATACGAGCAGTACTTC	CASSQDEEYEQYF
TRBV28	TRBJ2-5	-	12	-	TGTGCCAGCAGGGATCGGTGGGAGACCCAGTACTTC	CASRDRWETQYF
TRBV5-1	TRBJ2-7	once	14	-	TGCGCCAGCAGCTTGAAGGGGGAAGCCTACGAGCAGTACTTC	CASSLKGEAYEQYF
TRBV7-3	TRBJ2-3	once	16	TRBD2	TGTGCCAGCAGCCCCTCGGGTAGCGGGAGAGCAGATACGCAGTATTTT	CASSPSGSGRADTQYF
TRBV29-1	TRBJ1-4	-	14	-	TGCAGCGTTGCGGGGGGGGCAGGGAGTGAAAAACTGTTTTTT	CSVAGGAGSEKLFF
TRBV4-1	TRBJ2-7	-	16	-	TGCGCCAGCAGCCAAGTTTACGAACACCTATGTTACGAGCAGTACTTC	CASSQVYEHLCYEQYF
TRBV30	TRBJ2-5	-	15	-	TGTGCCTGGAGACACGGGGTCACGGTTTTGGAGACCCAGTACTTC	CAWRHGVTVLETQYF
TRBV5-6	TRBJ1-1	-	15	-	TGTGCCAGCAGCTTGCCCCAGGGTCTGAACACTGAAGCTTTCTTT	CASSLPQGLNTEAFF
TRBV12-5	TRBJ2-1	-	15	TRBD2	TGTGCTAGTGGTTTGGGGCTAGCGGGAAACAATGAGCAGTTCTTC	CASGLGLAGNNEQFF
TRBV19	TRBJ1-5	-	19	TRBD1	TGTGCCAGTAGTTCCCTCCGGGCCCAGACAGGGAGGACCAATCAGCCCCAGCATTTT	CASSSLRAQTGRTNQPQHF
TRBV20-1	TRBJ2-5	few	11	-	TGCAGTGCTTACTTCCAAGAGACCCAGTACTTC	CSAYFQETQYF
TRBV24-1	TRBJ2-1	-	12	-	TGTGCCACCAGTGGTTCAGGCAATGAGCAGTTCTTC	CATSGSGNEQFF
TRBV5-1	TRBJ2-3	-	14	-	TGCGCCAGCAATTTGGGTGTCGACACAGATACGCAGTATTTT	CASNLGVDTDTQYF
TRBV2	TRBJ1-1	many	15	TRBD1	TGTGCCAGCATTAACCAGACAGGGGCGAACACTGAAGCTTTCTTT	CASINQTGANTEAFF
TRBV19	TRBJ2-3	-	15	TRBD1	TGTGCCAGTAGTGGGGTTCGGACAGGGACAGATACGCAGTATTTT	CASSGVRTGTDTQYF
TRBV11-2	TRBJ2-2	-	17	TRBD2	TGTGCCAGCAGCCCGGGACTAGCGGGAGCCCCCACCGGGGAGCTGTTTTTT	CASSPGLAGAPTGELFF
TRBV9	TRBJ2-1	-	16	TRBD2	TGTGCCAGCAGCCTGTGGGCTAGCGGGAGGAACAATGAGCAGTTCTTC	CASSLWASGRNNEQFF
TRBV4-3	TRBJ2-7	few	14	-	TGCGCCAGCAGCCAAGATTGGGACGACTACGAGCAGTACTTC	CASSQDWDDYEQYF
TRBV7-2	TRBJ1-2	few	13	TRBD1	TGTGCCAGCAGCTCCAAGGGGGCCTATGGCTACACCTTC	CASSSKGAYGYTF
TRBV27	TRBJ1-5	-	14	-	TGTGCCAGCAGTTTAACGGGATCAGGTCAGCCCCAGCATTTT	CASSLTGSGQPQHF
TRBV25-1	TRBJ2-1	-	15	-	TGTGCCAGCAGTGGGGCTACCCGCTCCTACAATGAGCAGTTCTTC	CASSGATRSYNEQFF
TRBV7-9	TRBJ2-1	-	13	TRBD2	TGTGCCAGCAGCTTGGGACTAGCTCATGAGCAGTTCTTC	CASSLGLAHEQFF
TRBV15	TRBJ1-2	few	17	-	TGTGCCACCAGCAGAGGAGGCGGGGGACTAACCGCCTATGGCTACACCTTC	CATSRGGGGLTAYGYTF
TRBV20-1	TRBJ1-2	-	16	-	TGCAGTGCTAGAGATCTGGCAGGGCAGGGTAACTATGGCTACACCTTC	CSARDLAGQGNYGYTF
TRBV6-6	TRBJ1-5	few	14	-	TGTGCCAGCAGTTATCGGGGGGGGGATCAGCCCCAGCATTTT	CASSYRGGDQPQHF
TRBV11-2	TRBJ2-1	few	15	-	TGTGCCAGCAGCTTAGCCCAGGACCTATACAATGAGCAGTTCTTC	CASSLAQDLYNEQFF
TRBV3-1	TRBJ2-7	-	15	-	TGTGCCAGCAGCCCTCCGGGCCCCGGGCGGTTCGAGCAGTACTTC	CASSPPGPGRFEQYF
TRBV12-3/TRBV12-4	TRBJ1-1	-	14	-	TGTGCCAGCAGTTGTCTCGGCCAGGGGAGTCGCGCTTTCTTT	CASSCLGQGSRAFF
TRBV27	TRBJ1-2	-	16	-	TGTGCCAGCAGTCTGACGACCTTATCCCGAAACTATGGCTACACCTTC	CASSLTTLSRNYGYTF
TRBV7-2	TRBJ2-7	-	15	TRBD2	TGTGCCAGCAGCTTAATCGCTAGCGGGAACTACGAGCAGTACTTC	CASSLIASGNYEQYF
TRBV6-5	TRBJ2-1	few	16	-	TGTGCCAGCAGTTACTCTCCCCAGAGAGCTTACAATGAGCAGTTCTTC	CASSYSPQRAYNEQFF
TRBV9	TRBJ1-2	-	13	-	TGTGCCAGCACCCGCACAGGGTCTTCTGGCTACACCTTC	CASTRTGSSGYTF
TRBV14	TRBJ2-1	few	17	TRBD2	TGTGCCAGCAGCCAAGTTAGCGGGAGTGGGTTGAGGAATGAGCAGTTCTTC	CASSQVSGSGLRNEQFF
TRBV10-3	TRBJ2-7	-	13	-	TGTGCCATCAGTTCCGGGCCCTCCTACGAGCAGTACTTC	CAISSGPSYEQYF
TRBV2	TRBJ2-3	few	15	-	TGTGCCTGCAGTGAAGCGCGATTTGGCACAGATACGCAGTATTTT	CACSEARFGTDTQYF
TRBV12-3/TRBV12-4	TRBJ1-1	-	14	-	TGTGCCAGCAGTTCCCTAGGCCCGGGGACTGAAGCTTTCTTT	CASSSLGPGTEAFF
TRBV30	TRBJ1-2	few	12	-	TGTGCCTGCCAGACAGGCCTCTATGGCTACACCTTC	CACQTGLYGYTF
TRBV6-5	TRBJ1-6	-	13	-	TGTGCCAGCAGTTACAGGGATAGTGCACCCCTCCACTTT	CASSYRDSAPLHF
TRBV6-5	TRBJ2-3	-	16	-	TGTGCCAGCAGTCCGCGGCCTTTTAGCGGCACAGATACGCAGTATTTT	CASSPRPFSGTDTQYF